In its sample, the clone carrying this TCR beta chain was seen many times. This sample was included in a study of regulatory T cells in long-lasting Graves disease. Construction of TCR beta libraries relied on iRepertoire HTBI primers and on Arm-PCR targeting CDR3 regions. Using its own MiXCR run on the multiplex PCR reads, TCRdb lists one record per CDR3 protein. The sample includes around 460,000 distinct CDR3 sequences, around a fifth of them seen just once. Germline V gene sequence: CDR1 LNHNV, CDR2 YYDKDF (reference sequence). Deletions cut 1 base from V and 2 bases from J, with 9 bases between. The CDR3 loop spans 14 amino acids. The time point is: persistent/refractory GD, antithyroid drugs over 5 years with positive TRAb. PBMC RNA was the source of the TCR library.

The source was peripheral blood mononuclear cells (PBMCs), collected when the disease was refractory, from a patient treated with antithyroid drugs. The rearrangement uses TRBV15 and TRBJ2-7; D uncertain. The source is a female donor with Graves disease. The CDR3 nucleotides are TGTGCCACCAGCAGAGGAGGAACTACCTACGAGCAGTACTTC. Translated: CATSRGGTTYEQYF.